The TCR beta chain described here comes from a study of T cells in localized non-small cell lung cancer. Notes on the study in general: Clonality of T cells reached its maximum in uninvolved adjacent lung, surpassing tumor. Adjacent lung exhibited a median of 57 among the 100 most abundant tumor clones. Elevated blood T cell density was associated with longer overall survival.

Per germline, CDR1 SGDLS and CDR2 YYNGEE. V was cut by 0 bases and J by 5 bases, with 8 bases left in between. This CDR3 contains 13 residues. Points on this clone: Its antigen is currently unknown.

Here immunoSEQ multiplex PCR was the method, and the copy in TCRdb shows in-frame clones only, minus some. The repertoire consists of over 25,000 clones, with about 80% occurring once and the leading ten covering approximately 35%. The chain couples TRBV9 to TRBJ2-5; possibly TRBD1 for D (5 bases). Source: peripheral blood, taken before any cancer treatment. The TCR comes from a male donor at least 60 years old with stage II squamous cell lung carcinoma. CDR3 sequence: CASSVGGRETQYF. The CDR3 nucleotides read TGTGCCAGCAGCGTAGGGGGCAGGGAGACCCAGTACTTC.